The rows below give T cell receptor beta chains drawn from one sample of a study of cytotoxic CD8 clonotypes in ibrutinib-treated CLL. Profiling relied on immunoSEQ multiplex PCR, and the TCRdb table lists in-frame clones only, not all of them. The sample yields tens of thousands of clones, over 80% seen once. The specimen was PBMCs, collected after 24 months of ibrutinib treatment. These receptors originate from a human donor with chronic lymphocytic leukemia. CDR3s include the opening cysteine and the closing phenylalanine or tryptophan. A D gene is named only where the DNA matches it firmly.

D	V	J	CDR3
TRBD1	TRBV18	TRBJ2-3	CASSPVRDSPSTDTQYF
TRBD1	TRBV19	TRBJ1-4	CASSVAGTGDEKLFF
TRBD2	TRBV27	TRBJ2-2	CASSLPGGAPGELFF
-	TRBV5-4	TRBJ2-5	CASSPGPQETQYF
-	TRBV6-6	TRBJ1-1	CASTNPGGNTEAFF
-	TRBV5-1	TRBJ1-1	CASSPDGWNTEAFF
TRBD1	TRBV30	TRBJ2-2	CAWSRTGGELFF
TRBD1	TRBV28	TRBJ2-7	CAAGPTGTGVNEQYF
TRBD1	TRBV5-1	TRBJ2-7	CASSFGQGNNEQYF
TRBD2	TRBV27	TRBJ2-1	CASSFLQTFPAGNEQFF
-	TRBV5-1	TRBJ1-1	CASSLAGARNTEAFF
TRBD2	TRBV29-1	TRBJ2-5	CSVRESGGWETQYF
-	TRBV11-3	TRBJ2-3	CASSLGLGPSLRATDTQYF
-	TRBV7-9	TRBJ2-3	CASRYGSPEIDTQYF
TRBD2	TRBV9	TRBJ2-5	CASSVDGTSGQETQYF
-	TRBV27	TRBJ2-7	CASSCSYEQYF
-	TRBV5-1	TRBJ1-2	CASSLDAGSNYGYTF
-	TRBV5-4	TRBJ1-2	CASSLPGQKSGYTF
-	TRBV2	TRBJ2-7	CASSSPAGYEQYF
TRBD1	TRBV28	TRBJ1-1	CASSLIQGGDTEAFF
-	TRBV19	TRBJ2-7	CASSIALAVTYEQYF
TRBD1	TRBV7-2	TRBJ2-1	CASSLEGGAYNEQFF
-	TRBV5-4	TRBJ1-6	CASSPRRSRGENSPLHF
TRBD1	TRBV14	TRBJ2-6	CASRLDRGPGANVLTF
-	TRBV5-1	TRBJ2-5	CASRIPTGASQETQYF
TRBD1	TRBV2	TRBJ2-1	CASRRDRDNEQFF
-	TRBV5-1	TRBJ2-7	CASSSSGRSYEQYF
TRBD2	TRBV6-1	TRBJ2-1	CASDFAGGGYNEQFF
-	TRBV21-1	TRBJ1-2	CASSQDVGTAGYTF
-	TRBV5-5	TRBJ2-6	CASSKGQILPSGANVLTF
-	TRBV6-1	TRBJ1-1	CASKEAGRGTEAFF
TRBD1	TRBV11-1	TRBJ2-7	CASSLGGQGFTYEQYF
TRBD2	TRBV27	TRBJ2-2	CASRPPGLAGVIGELFF
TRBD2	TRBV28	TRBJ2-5	CASSFPFGTSLQETQYF
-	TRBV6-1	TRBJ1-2	CASSVQVLYNYGYTF